These T cell receptor beta chains were read from a single sample in a study of OX40 agonist ivuxolimab in advanced cancers. Measured with immunoSEQ multiplex PCR; TCRdb has only the in-frame clones, and not every one. This table has some 25,000 clones, 82% appearing once. The sequencing here drew on CD4+ or CD8+ T cells sorted from blood, taken in a trial of the OX40 agonist ivuxolimab. The receptor set was obtained from an adult with an advanced solid tumor such as melanoma, head and neck, liver or kidney cancer. Each CDR3 is given with its conserved first and last residue. D genes are given only for firm matches. The size field is filled for only some rows; it gives once, few, many or a size class.

NA,TRBJ2-3,NA,TRBV5-6,TGTGCCAGCAGCTTGACGGGAGATACGCAGTATTTT,CASSLTGDTQYF
TRBD1,TRBJ1-2,NA,TRBV27,TGTGCCAGCAGCCACGGACAGGGGGGGAACTATGGCTACACCTTC,CASSHGQGGNYGYTF
TRBD1,TRBJ2-7,NA,TRBV27,TGTGCCAGCAGTACGGTACAGGGGGCCGAGCAGTACTTC,CASSTVQGAEQYF
NA,TRBJ1-6,NA,TRBV6-4,TGTGCCAGCAGCCCATCAGGGCCATTATTCCCCTCCTATAATTCACCCCTCCACTTT,CASSPSGPLFPSYNSPLHF
NA,TRBJ2-7,NA,TRBV13,TGTGCCAGCAGCGCAGAGACAGAGACCTACGAGCAGTACTTC,CASSAETETYEQYF
NA,TRBJ2-1,NA,TRBV27,TGTGCCAGCAGTTTCGGGCAGGGATCCTACAATGAGCAGTTCTTC,CASSFGQGSYNEQFF
TRBD2,TRBJ2-3,medium-sized,TRBV6-4,TGTGCCAGCAGCGTGACTAGCGGCACAGATACGCAGTATTTT,CASSVTSGTDTQYF
NA,TRBJ2-3,once,TRBV9,TGTGCCAGCAGCGCCTCTGGAGGAGACTCCCAGTTAGATACGCAGTATTTT,CASSASGGDSQLDTQYF
TRBD2,TRBJ2-5,NA,TRBV30,TGTGCCTGGAGTGTACCCCACTTTGACGGGGGGATCCAAGAGACCCAGTACTTC,CAWSVPHFDGGIQETQYF
NA,TRBJ2-1,NA,TRBV5-1,TGCGCCAGCAGCTTGATGGGCGGGGTCCATGAGCAGTTCTTC,CASSLMGGVHEQFF
NA,TRBJ2-5,NA,TRBV7-9,TGTGCCAGCAGCTTAGGACGGGTGGAGACCCAGTACTTC,CASSLGRVETQYF
TRBD1,TRBJ1-5,once,TRBV28,TGTGCCAGCAGTTCTCGGGACAGGTCTTGGAGCAATCAGCCCCAGCATTTT,CASSSRDRSWSNQPQHF
NA,TRBJ1-4,NA,TRBV19,TGTGCCAGTAGTGCCTTGTGGGGCCGGGAAAAACTGTTTTTT,CASSALWGREKLFF
NA,TRBJ2-2,NA,TRBV6-4,TGTGCCAGCAGTGAGTCGGGGACGGGGGAGCTGTTTTTT,CASSESGTGELFF
TRBD2,TRBJ2-2,few,TRBV6-1,TGTGCCAGCAGGGGACTAGCGGGAGCCACCGGGGAGCTGTTTTTT,CASRGLAGATGELFF
NA,TRBJ1-3,NA,TRBV27,TGTGCCAGCAGTCCCACGGGACTCCTCTCTGGAAACACCATATATTTT,CASSPTGLLSGNTIYF
TRBD1,TRBJ1-5,NA,TRBV5-1,TGCGCCAGCAGCTTGGCCAGGACAGGATGTCAGCCCCAGCATTTT,CASSLARTGCQPQHF
TRBD1,TRBJ2-1,NA,TRBV28,TGTGCCAGCAGTTTAATCGGACAGGACCCTTACAATGAGCAGTTCTTC,CASSLIGQDPYNEQFF
NA,TRBJ1-1,NA,TRBV2,TGTGCCAGCAGTGAAGAGGCGGTAAACACTGAAGCTTTCTTT,CASSEEAVNTEAFF
NA,TRBJ2-7,NA,TRBV28,TGTGCCAGCAGTCCCCACAGTGGGGCAGACTCCTACGAGCAGTACTTC,CASSPHSGADSYEQYF
TRBD2,TRBJ2-1,NA,TRBV29-1,TGCAGCGTTGATGGACTAGCGTACAATGAGCAGTTCTTC,CSVDGLAYNEQFF
NA,TRBJ2-4,NA,TRBV6-7,TGTGCCAGCAGTGAAGTGGCCGGGGACATAAACATTCAGTACTTC,CASSEVAGDINIQYF
NA,TRBJ1-5,NA,TRBV6-4,TGTGCCACTCGAAGACGCACAGGCGAGAGCAATCAGCCCCAGCATTTT,CATRRRTGESNQPQHF
NA,TRBJ2-7,NA,TRBV5-1,TGCGCCAGCAGCACAGCTGTTGACAGGCAACCTCCCGAGCAGTACTTC,CASSTAVDRQPPEQYF
TRBD1,TRBJ1-1,NA,TRBV5-6,TGTGCCAGCAGCGAAGACAGGGGGGCTGAAGCTTTCTTT,CASSEDRGAEAFF
NA,TRBJ2-6,NA,TRBV28,TGTGCCAGCAGTCTCCAAGGGCCTGGGGCCAACGTCCTGACTTTC,CASSLQGPGANVLTF
TRBD2,TRBJ2-1,NA,TRBV28,TGTGCCAGCAGTTTGGGACTAGCGATGTTCTTC,CASSLGLAMFF
NA,TRBJ2-4,NA,TRBV19,TGTGCCAGTAGTCCTCGGGGGGACAACCTAGCCAAAAACATTCAGTACTTC,CASSPRGDNLAKNIQYF